This T cell receptor beta chain appears in the sequencing data of a study of blood T cell repertoires in COVID-19. About the study: Italy, Spain and the United States were the sources of the convalescent and acute COVID-19 samples. PBMCs, B-cell-depleted T cells, or T cells provided the cDNA or gDNA that made up the material.

CDR3 length: 12 residues. Trimming took off 6 bases at V and 8 bases at J, with 13 bases between the two ends. Germline V gene data show CDR1 as WNHNN and CDR2 as SYGVQD (reference sequence). The authors' processing: Reference gene primer amplification gave estimated nucleated cell counts. TCRdb's table, derived via immunoSEQ multiplex PCR, lists solely in-frame clones and lacks some. V and J calls and clone size are copied from that table; D and trimming were computed from the DNA. This repertoire shows 65,000 to 85,000 clones, roughly 79% found once; its top ten account for 15% to 20%. This sequence joins TRBV10-1 and TRBJ1-1; D gene uncertain. The TCR comes from a human donor in a cohort sampled during active COVID-19. Sequencing used peripheral blood. The CDR3 coding sequence is TGCGCCAGCAGGAGAAGCGCCACAGAAGCTTTCTTT. Protein: CASRRSATEAFF.